The clone carrying this T cell receptor (beta chain) turned up a few times. V lost 2 bases to trimming and J lost 4 bases, with 15 bases between them. Germline lookup yields CDR1 MNHEY and CDR2 SVGAGI. CDR3 length: 17 amino acids. The source of the sample is a study of response to subunit inactivated influenza vaccine. From the RT-PCR reads, TCRdb called clonotypes with MiXCR, one entry per CDR3 protein. The repertoire holds some 540,000 distinct CDR3 sequences, with under 25% as singletons. This sample also appeared in a second study, on T cells expressing NK-cell markers. From that second work: 5'RACE template switching with UMIs produced the TCR beta cDNA. Each of about 6 donors carried dominant NKG2C+ clonotypes accounting for about 1.0-7.0% of CD8+ T cells.

The chain combines TRBV6-5 with TRBJ2-6; D tentatively reads TRBD1 or TRBD2 (7 bases each). Sequenced here: CD4+ T cells sorted from PBMCs, sampled approximately 13 days after vaccination. The source of this sequence is a man aged 50-60 years who received an inactivated influenza vaccine. The CDR3 reads CASSYPRGGRGANVLTF. CDR3 DNA: TGTGCCAGCAGTTACCCCAGGGGGGGAAGGGGGGCCAACGTCCTGACTTTC.